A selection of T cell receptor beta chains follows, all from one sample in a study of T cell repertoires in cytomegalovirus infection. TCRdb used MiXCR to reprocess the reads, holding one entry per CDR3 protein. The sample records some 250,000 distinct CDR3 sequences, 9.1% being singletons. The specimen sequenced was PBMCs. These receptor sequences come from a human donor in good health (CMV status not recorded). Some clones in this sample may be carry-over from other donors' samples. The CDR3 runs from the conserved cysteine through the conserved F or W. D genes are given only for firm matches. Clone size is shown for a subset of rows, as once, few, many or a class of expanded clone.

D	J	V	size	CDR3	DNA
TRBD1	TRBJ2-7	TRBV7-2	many	CASSLFATGGYEQYF	TGTGCCAGCAGCTTATTCGCAACAGGGGGCTACGAGCAGTACTTC
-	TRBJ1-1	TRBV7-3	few	CASSPGRAGALVTEAFF	TGTGCCAGCAGCCCAGGACGAGCGGGGGCGTTGGTCACTGAAGCTTTCTTT
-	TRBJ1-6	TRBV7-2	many	CASSLDFNSRNSPLHF	TGTGCCAGCAGCTTAGATTTTAACAGCCGAAATTCACCCCTCCACTTT
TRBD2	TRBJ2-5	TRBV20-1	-	CSARMGLAGNQETQYF	TGCAGTGCTAGAATGGGACTAGCAGGAAACCAAGAGACCCAGTACTTC
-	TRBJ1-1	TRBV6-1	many	CASSDLGTEAFF	TGTGCCAGCAGTGACCTGGGGACTGAAGCTTTCTTT
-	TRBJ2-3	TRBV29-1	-	CSFRSTDTQYF	TGCAGCTTTAGGTCCACAGATACGCAGTATTTT
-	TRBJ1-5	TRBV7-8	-	CASSSLPGPNQPQHF	TGTGCCAGCAGCTCCTTACCGGGGCCGAATCAGCCCCAGCATTTT
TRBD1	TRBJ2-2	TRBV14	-	CASSRFSGQVIFGELFF	TGTGCCAGCAGCCGATTTTCTGGACAGGTCATTTTCGGGGAGCTGTTTTTT
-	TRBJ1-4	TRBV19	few	CASRPPAVVEKLFF	TGTGCCAGTAGACCCCCGGCGGTTGTTGAAAAACTGTTTTTT
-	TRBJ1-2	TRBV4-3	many	CASSPDPNRANYGYTF	TGCGCCAGCAGCCCGGACCCTAATAGGGCTAACTATGGCTACACCTTC
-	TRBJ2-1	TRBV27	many	CASSLMGGHSLYEQFF	TGTGCCAGCAGTTTAATGGGGGGGCATAGCCTTTATGAGCAGTTCTTC
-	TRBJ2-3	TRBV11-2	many	CASSLTNTDTQYF	TGTGCCAGCAGCTTAACAAACACAGATACGCAGTATTTT
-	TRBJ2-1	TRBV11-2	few	CASSLGRTYNEQFF	TGTGCCAGCAGCTTAGGACGGACCTACAATGAGCAGTTCTTC
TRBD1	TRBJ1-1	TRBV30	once	CAGNRGSTEAFF	TGTGCCGGAAACAGGGGGAGCACTGAAGCTTTCTTT
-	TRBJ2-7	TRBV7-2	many	CASSLDPASDYEQYF	TGTGCCAGCAGCTTAGACCCCGCCTCCGACTACGAGCAGTACTTC
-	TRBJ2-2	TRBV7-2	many	CASSHLLGANTGELFF	TGTGCCAGCAGCCATCTTCTTGGCGCGAACACCGGGGAGCTGTTTTTT
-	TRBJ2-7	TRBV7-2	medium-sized	CASSLEYNSYEQYF	TGTGCCAGCAGCTTAGAGTATAACTCCTACGAGCAGTACTTC
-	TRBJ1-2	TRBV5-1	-	CASSAQTVNYGYTF	TGCGCCAGCAGCGCCCAAACAGTTAACTATGGCTACACCTTC
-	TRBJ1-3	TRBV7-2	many	CASSPGRGSGNTIYF	TGTGCCAGCAGTCCCGGTCGGGGCTCTGGAAACACCATATATTTT
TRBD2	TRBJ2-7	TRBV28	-	CASSLVGAGGASEQYF	TGTGCCAGCAGCCTCGTGGGAGCGGGAGGAGCGAGCGAGCAGTACTTC
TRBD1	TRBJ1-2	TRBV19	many	CASSQQGRGGYTF	TGTGCCAGTAGTCAACAGGGGAGAGGAGGCTACACCTTC
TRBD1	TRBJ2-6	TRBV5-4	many	CASSFPPPRQGIVWPGANVLTF	TGTGCCAGCAGCTTCCCCCCCCCAAGACAGGGGATAGTATGGCCTGGGGCCAACGTCCTGACTTTC
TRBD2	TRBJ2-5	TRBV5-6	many	CASSLSGLAGIRETQYF	TGTGCCAGCAGCTTGTCCGGACTAGCGGGAATCCGAGAGACCCAGTACTTC
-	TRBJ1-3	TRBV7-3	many	CASSLGPGSGNTIYF	TGTGCCAGCAGCTTAGGGCCGGGCTCTGGAAACACCATATATTTT
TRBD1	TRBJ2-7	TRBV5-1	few	CASSHRDRVSEQYF	TGCGCCAGCAGCCACCGAGACAGGGTTTCTGAGCAGTACTTC
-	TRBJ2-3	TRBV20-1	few	CSARDNTDTQYF	TGCAGTGCTAGAGATAACACAGATACGCAGTATTTT
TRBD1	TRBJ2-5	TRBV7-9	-	CASSFGTGIQETQYF	TGTGCCAGCAGCTTTGGGACAGGGATCCAAGAGACCCAGTACTTC
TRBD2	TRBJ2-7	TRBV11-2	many	CASSSSSGGGSYEQYF	TGTGCCAGCAGCTCGAGTAGCGGGGGGGGATCCTACGAGCAGTACTTC
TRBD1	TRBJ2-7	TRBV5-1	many	CASSLGDRSYEQYF	TGCGCCAGCAGCTTGGGGGACAGGAGTTACGAGCAGTACTTC
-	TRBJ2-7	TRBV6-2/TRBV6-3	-	CASSYVPGPIYEQYF	TGTGCCAGCAGTTACGTTCCGGGCCCTATCTACGAGCAGTACTTC
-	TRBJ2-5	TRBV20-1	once	CSAQLPRSVVETQYF	TGCAGTGCTCAACTTCCCCGTAGCGTTGTGGAGACCCAGTACTTC
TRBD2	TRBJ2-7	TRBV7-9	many	CASSLGLAGGAYEQYF	TGTGCCAGCAGCTTGGGACTAGCGGGAGGAGCCTACGAGCAGTACTTC
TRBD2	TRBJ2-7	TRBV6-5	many	CASRRSPPGLAGQAYEQYF	TGTGCCAGCAGACGATCCCCCCCGGGACTAGCGGGGCAGGCCTACGAGCAGTACTTC
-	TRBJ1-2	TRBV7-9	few	CASSPLENRYTF	TGTGCCAGCAGCCCACTCGAGAATCGCTACACCTTC
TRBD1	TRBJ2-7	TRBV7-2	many	CASSLTGTGRYEQYF	TGTGCCAGCAGCCTAACCGGGACAGGGCGCTACGAGCAGTACTTC
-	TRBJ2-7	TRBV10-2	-	CASSERDSYEQYF	TGCGCCAGCAGTGAACGGGACTCCTACGAGCAGTACTTC
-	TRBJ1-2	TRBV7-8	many	CASSSRSGVSYGYTF	TGTGCCAGCAGCTCCAGGTCGGGGGTTAGCTATGGCTACACCTTC
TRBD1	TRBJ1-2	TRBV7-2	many	CASSGDRAGGYTF	TGTGCCAGCAGCGGCGACAGGGCTGGTGGCTACACCTTC
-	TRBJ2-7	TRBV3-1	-	CASSQRSLLNEQYF	TGTGCCAGCAGCCAAAGGAGCCTCCTCAACGAGCAGTACTTC
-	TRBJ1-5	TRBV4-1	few	CASSQADPGTPFNQPQHF	TGCGCCAGCAGCCAGGCCGACCCCGGGACACCTTTTAATCAGCCCCAGCATTTT
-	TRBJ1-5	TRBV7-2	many	CASSPQPLWVENQPQHF	TGTGCCAGCAGCCCCCAACCCCTTTGGGTAGAAAATCAGCCCCAGCATTTT
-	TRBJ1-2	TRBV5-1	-	CASSLVPDGGYTF	TGCGCCAGCAGCTTGGTCCCGGACGGCGGCTACACCTTC
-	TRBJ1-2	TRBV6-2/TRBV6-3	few	CASSYPGDGYTF	TGTGCCAGCAGTTATCCTGGGGATGGCTACACCTTC
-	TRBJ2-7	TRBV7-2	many	CASSPQGSEQYF	TGTGCCAGCAGCCCACAGGGTAGCGAGCAGTACTTC
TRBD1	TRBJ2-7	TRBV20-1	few	CSATGQGSREQYF	TGCAGTGCGACGGGACAGGGGTCTCGGGAGCAGTACTTC
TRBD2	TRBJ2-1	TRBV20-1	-	CSVQREANEQFF	TGCAGTGTTCAGCGGGAGGCTAATGAGCAGTTCTTC
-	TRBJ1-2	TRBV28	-	CASKGNTGYYGYTF	TGTGCCAGCAAGGGCAATACAGGGTATTATGGCTACACCTTC
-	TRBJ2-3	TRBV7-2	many	CASRLPQAGPSQYF	TGTGCCAGCCGACTACCCCAGGCGGGGCCATCGCAGTATTTT
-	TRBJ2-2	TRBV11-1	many	CASRKTRTGELFF	TGTGCCAGCAGAAAGACGCGCACCGGGGAGCTGTTTTTT
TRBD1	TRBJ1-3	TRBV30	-	CAWNGAQGADSSGNTIYF	TGTGCCTGGAACGGTGCTCAGGGGGCCGATAGCTCTGGAAACACCATATATTTT
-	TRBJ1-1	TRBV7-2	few	CASTPRASGTEAFF	TGTGCCAGCACCCCCCGGGCGTCGGGCACTGAAGCTTTCTTT
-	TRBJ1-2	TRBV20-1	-	CSAYYDYGYTF	TGCAGTGCTTACTACGACTATGGCTACACCTTC